A selection of T cell receptor beta chains follows, all from one sample in a study of cytomegalovirus exposure and HLA in healthy donors. Repertoires were generated with immunoSEQ multiplex PCR, while TCRdb's copy carries only in-frame clones and drops some. In the table there are roughly 120,000 clones, around three quarters of which are singletons. The specimen was PBMCs. Receptors were obtained from a woman between 40 and 55 years old in good health and CMV-seropositive. Both conserved end residues are trimmed from each CDR3. Fields, in order: CDR3 protein, V gene, J gene.

ASTDRGRVSSGANVLT,TRBV19,TRBJ2-6
ASSQGNRGGDTRIYGYT,TRBV23-1,TRBJ1-2
ASSYSRGGRLTEAF,TRBV6-5,TRBJ1-1
ASRSVAGVGVETQY,TRBV4-1,TRBJ2-5
ASSLTGTEAF,TRBV5-6,TRBJ1-1
ASSQVGGNEQY,TRBV4-2,TRBJ2-7
ASSPTSGDTYNEQF,TRBV5-4,TRBJ2-1
ASSLGQRYGYT,TRBV6-6,TRBJ1-2
ASSLSPGFGHEQY,TRBV28,TRBJ2-7
ASSLAGNYGYT,TRBV7-9,TRBJ1-2
ASSLESGGSYEQY,TRBV5-1,TRBJ2-7
ASSAQVGPQH,TRBV6-1,TRBJ1-5
ASQGTSGRETQY,TRBV2,TRBJ2-5
ASSLQSGSETQY,TRBV18,TRBJ2-5
ASSLARGTIPTGAF,TRBV5-1,TRBJ1-1
ASSPSPPGQGGQETQY,TRBV27,TRBJ2-5
ASSLREAHNEQF,TRBV13,TRBJ2-1
ASSRDREKAF,TRBV6-5,TRBJ1-1